The 18 T cell receptor beta chains presented below share a single source sample, sequenced in a study of T-cell reconstitution after alpha-beta-depleted transplantation in children. Preparation of the TCRbeta library was carried out with unique molecular identifiers. MiXCR, run by TCRdb on the PCR reads, gives a single entry per CDR3 protein. The repertoire holds around 400,000 distinct CDR3 sequences, with roughly a tenth as singletons. Sequenced here: PBMCs from the stem cell graft donor, sampled from the stem cell graft. The receptors come from a human donor who donated a stem cell graft to a child with acute myeloid leukemia.

At least ten counts were recorded for this clonotype. V usage is TRBV6-5 and J usage is TRBJ1-2; D is uncertain. CDR3 length equals 15 residues. Deletions cut 0 bases from V and 2 bases from J, with 10 bases between. Germline V gives CDR1 MNHEY, CDR2 SVGAGI. CDR3: CASSYSAGGNYGYTF. CDR3 in DNA: TGTGCCAGCAGTTACTCGGCCGGCGGGAACTATGGCTACACCTTC.

This sequence joins TRBV7-8 and TRBJ2-5; 10 nucleotides match TRBD2. The CDR3 consists of 16 residues. V was clipped by 1 base and J by 5 bases; unmatched bases: 7. In germline, CDR1 is SGHVS, CDR2 FQNEAQ. The CDR3 protein is CASSLVQLAGMETQYF. DNA for the CDR3: TGTGCCAGCAGCTTAGTCCAACTAGCGGGGATGGAGACCCAGTACTTC.

This clonotype was seen only a few times. The chain combines TRBV20-1 with TRBJ1-5; no firm D call. V lost 6 bases to trimming and J lost 3 bases, with 12 bases between them. The CDR3 extends over 13 amino acids. Germline loops: CDR1 DFQATT, CDR2 SNEGSKA (reference sequence). CDR3 in DNA: TGCAGTGCGACTGAGAACCTCAATCAGCCCCAGCATTTT. It translates to CSATENLNQPQHF.

The DNA of the CDR3 is TGTGCCAGCAGTACCGTGAGGGGGAAGAACACTGAAGCTTTCTTT. Protein sequence: CASSTVRGKNTEAFF. The chain joins TRBV12-3 or TRBV12-4 to TRBJ1-1, with D possibly matching TRBD1 (6 bases). The CDR3 is 15 amino acids. Trimming left V 5 bases short and J 1 base short, with 14 bases between.

This clonotype has ten or more counts. The chain recombines TRBV11-2 with TRBJ2-7; maybe TRBD1 (7 bases). Per germline, CDR1 SGHAT and CDR2 FQNNGV. This CDR3 is built from 15 residues. The V gene lost 6 bases and the J gene lost 4 bases, with 19 bases spanning the gap. The CDR3 nucleotides are TGTGCCAGCAGACCTCCTACAGGGGAGGTTTACGAGCAGTACTTC. Translated, it gives CASRPPTGEVYEQYF. The whole variable domain, filled in from reference TRBV11-2 and TRBJ2-7, reads EAGVAQSPRYKIIEKRQSVAFWCNPISGHATLYWYQQILGQGPKLLIQFQNNGVVDDSQLPKDRFSAERLKGVDSTLKIQPAKLEDSAVYLCASRPPTGEVYEQYFGPGTRLTVT.

This clonotype was observed a few times. The V gene is TRBV12-3 or TRBV12-4, the J gene TRBJ2-3, with D uncertain. CDR3 length: 14 residues. V lost 6 bases and J lost 3, with 13 bases in between. For the CDR3, the DNA is TGTGCCAGCAGCATCGGTCGTGGGACAGATACGCAGTATTTT. Its protein product is CASSIGRGTDTQYF.

This clonotype was counted only a few times. The chain recombines TRBV12-3 or TRBV12-4 with TRBJ2-1, with D perhaps TRBD2 (6 bases). V lost 6 bases and J lost 5, with 20 bases in between. This CDR3 contains 16 residues. The CDR3 bases are TGTGCCAGCAGCGGTGAGGCGGGAAGGTTGAACAATGAGCAGTTCTTC. It codes for CASSGEAGRLNNEQFF.

This clonotype turned up a few times. J is TRBJ2-2 and V is TRBV7-3, with D tentatively TRBD1 (6 bases). The germline CDR1 and CDR2 sequences are SGHTA and FQGTGA. This CDR3 contains 16 residues. V was cut by 4 bases and J by 1 base, with 13 bases left in between. In nucleotides, the CDR3 is TGTGCCAGCAGCTACACCGGGACAATGAACACCGGGGAGCTGTTTTTT. As protein: CASSYTGTMNTGELFF. The whole variable domain, filled in from reference TRBV7-3 and TRBJ2-2, reads GAGVSQTPSNKVTEKGKYVELRCDPISGHTALYWYRQSLGQGPEFLIYFQGTGAADDSGLPNDRFFAVRPEGSVSTLKIQRTERGDSAVYLCASSYTGTMNTGELFFGEGSRLTVL.

The J gene is TRBJ2-6, the V gene TRBV14; D is ambiguous. V was pared by 3 bases and J by 4 bases, with 7 bases between. Germline V gene lookup returns CDR1 SGHDN and CDR2 FVKESK. The CDR3 contains 14 residues. This CDR3 reads CASSQPEGANVLTF. In DNA form, the CDR3 reads TGTGCCAGCAGCCAGCCGGAGGGGGCCAACGTCCTGACTTTC.

This clonotype occurred a few times. The chain is built from TRBV18 and TRBJ2-1, with D possibly being TRBD2 (6 bases). V was clipped by 0 bases and J by 8 bases, with 14 bases between them. This CDR3 region has 15 residues. CDR1 and CDR2 from the germline V gene are KGHSH and LQKENI. The CDR3 coding sequence is TGTGCCAGCTCACCACCGGGTAGCGGCGGCCATGAGCAGTTCTTC. Amino acids: CASSPPGSGGHEQFF.

This clonotype was observed a few times. The chain carries TRBV5-1 and TRBJ2-5; D is uncertain. Per germline, CDR1 SGHRS and CDR2 YFSETQ. The CDR3 runs to 16 residues. V lost 6 bases and J lost 0, with 18 bases in between. DNA of the CDR3: TGCGCCAGCAACAACCTGGGGAAAACAGACCAAGAGACCCAGTACTTC. This translates into CASNNLGKTDQETQYF.

This clonotype was detected only a few times. The V and J genes are TRBV7-8 and TRBJ2-1, with D unclear. Germline CDR1 reads SGHVS; CDR2 reads FQNEAQ. This CDR3 contains 14 residues. With 7 bases removed from V and 11 bases from J, the gap between germline ends came to 21 bases. For the CDR3, the DNA is TGTGCCAGCAACTCCCCAGCAACTGGCGACAAGCAGTTCTTC. It codes for CASNSPATGDKQFF.

V is TRBV30 and J is TRBJ2-7, with 11 bases lining up with TRBD2. The J segment lost 1 base and the V segment lost 0 bases, leaving 14 bases of the junction unmatched. Germline V gene sequence: CDR1 GTSNPN, CDR2 SVGIG (reference sequence). The CDR3 is made up of 19 amino acids. The CDR3 sequence is CAWSVVRASGRSPSYEQYF. CDR3 nucleotides: TGTGCCTGGAGTGTAGTTCGGGCTAGCGGGAGGTCCCCTTCCTACGAGCAGTACTTC.

This clonotype turned up a few times. J is TRBJ2-5 and V is TRBV5-6; D ambiguous. The germline V and J ends were trimmed by 3 bases and 4 bases, with 10 bases remaining between them. The CDR3 is made up of 13 amino acids. The germline V gene has CDR1 SGHDT and CDR2 YYEEEE. Here the CDR3 reads CASSYRLPETQYF. CDR3 nucleotide sequence: TGTGCCAGCAGCTATAGACTCCCAGAGACCCAGTACTTC.

J is TRBJ2-2 and V is TRBV24-1; 9 bases fit TRBD1. V lost 11 bases, J lost 7 bases, and 7 bases stayed unmatched. Germline CDR1 is KGHDR and CDR2 is SFDVKD. This CDR3 is 13 amino acids long. CDR3 residues: CAMPGQGVGELFF. The CDR3 nucleotides are TGTGCCATGCCGGGACAGGGCGTCGGGGAGCTGTTTTTT.

This clonotype showed up just a few times. The V call is TRBV7-8, the J call TRBJ2-7, with no clear D. Trimming removed 0 bases from V and 2 bases from J, with 5 bases in between. The CDR3 extends over 13 amino acids. Germline-derived CDR1 and CDR2 are SGHVS and FQNEAQ. The CDR3 is CASSLAVTYEQYV. CDR3 coding DNA: TGTGCCAGCAGCTTAGCGGTTACCTACGAGCAGTACGTC.

The chain joins TRBV7-3 to TRBJ2-1, with TRBD2 identical over 8 bases. The J segment lost 4 bases and the V segment lost 5 bases, leaving 4 bases of the junction unmatched. This CDR3 comprises 14 residues. Looked up from germline, CDR1 is SGHTA and CDR2 is FQGTGA. CDR3 sequence reads: CASSRGTSYNEQFF. As DNA, the CDR3 is TGTGCCAGCAGCCGCGGGACTAGTTACAATGAGCAGTTCTTC. Full variable domain (rest looked up from reference TRBV7-3 and TRBJ2-1): GAGVSQTPSNKVTEKGKYVELRCDPISGHTALYWYRQSLGQGPEFLIYFQGTGAADDSGLPNDRFFAVRPEGSVSTLKIQRTERGDSAVYLCASSRGTSYNEQFFGPGTRLTVL.

The V and J genes are TRBV5-1 and TRBJ2-7; D may match TRBD1 or TRBD2 (5 bases each). The germline gives CDR1 SGHRS, CDR2 YFSETQ. The CDR3 has 13 amino acids. V was cut by 4 bases and J by 6 bases, with 14 bases left in between. The CDR3 DNA sequence: TGCGCCAGCAGCCTTAGGGACGGACGCGAGCAGTACTTC. Protein sequence: CASSLRDGREQYF.